A single sample is the source of the 23 T cell receptor beta chains below, sequenced in a study of cytomegalovirus exposure and HLA in healthy donors (dated by TCRdb to the late 2010s). The receptor library was made with the immunoSEQ multiplex PCR assay. For the multiplex PCR, a mixture combining 60 forward primers for TCR Vbeta segments and 13 reverse primers for TCR Jbeta segments was used. Sourced from immuneACCESS, this table was stored by TCRdb with only in-frame sequences that have V and J called. A share of the clones is absent; for the studies checked, an unresolved V gene accounts for under half, and the remainder has no known explanation. A total of about 200,000 clones appear in this sample, roughly 86% of them only once. The ten largest account for roughly 3.6% of the sample. The sample taken for sequencing was PBMCs. Receptors were obtained from a man aged 35 to 55 in good health and CMV-seropositive.

This clone was counted only a few times. The rearrangement joins TRBV5-1 to TRBJ2-6, with 7 bases fitting TRBD2. The CDR3 is 16 residues long. The trim removed 0 bases at V and 6 bases at J, leaving 6 bases unmatched. The V gene's germline CDR1 is SGHRS and CDR2 YFSETQ. CDR3 nucleotides: TGCGCCAGCAGCTTGGCCAGTGCGGGGGTGGCCAACGTCCTGACTTTC. This codes for CASSLASAGVANVLTF.

The chain couples TRBV9 to TRBJ2-3; 10 nucleotides match TRBD1. Unmatched junction bases numbered 11, after V lost 6 bases and J lost 4 bases. Looked up from germline, CDR1 is SGDLS and CDR2 is YYNGEE. The CDR3 covers 16 residues. The CDR3 region is CASTLYPGQGADTQYF. The CDR3 nucleotides are TGTGCCAGCACACTCTACCCCGGACAGGGGGCAGATACGCAGTATTTT.

This rearrangement joins TRBV5-1 to TRBJ1-1; D is unresolved. CDR3 length equals 15 residues. In germline, CDR1 is SGHRS, CDR2 YFSETQ. V lost 0 bases and J 5 bases, leaving 14 bases between the germline ends. CDR3 region: CASSLAGVGSTEAFF. For the CDR3, the DNA is TGCGCCAGCAGCTTGGCCGGGGTCGGGAGTACTGAAGCTTTCTTT. The variable domain in full, completed from reference TRBV5-1 and TRBJ1-1, reads KAGVTQTPRYLIKTRGQQVTLSCSPISGHRSVSWYQQTPGQGLQFLFEYFSETQRNKGNFPGRFSGRQFSNSRSEMNVSTLELGDSALYLCASSLAGVGSTEAFFGQGTRLTVV.

V gene TRBV5-4 combines with J gene TRBJ2-1, with TRBD1 as a possible D gene (7 bases). The CDR3 is made up of 15 amino acids. The ends were cut back, 4 bases at V and 4 bases at J, with 15 bases in the middle. The germline gives CDR1 SGHNT, CDR2 YYREEE (reference sequence). Here the CDR3 DNA reads TGTGCCAGCAGCCCTGGTCAGGGGGGTTACAATGAGCAGTTCTTC. Its protein is CASSPGQGGYNEQFF.

This clone was seen just once. This chain joins TRBV27 and TRBJ1-2; D not resolved. V shed 6 bases and J shed 1 base, with 9 bases lying between them. The CDR3 covers 13 residues. Per germline, CDR1 MNHEY and CDR2 SMNVEV (reference sequence). This CDR3 reads CASSPQVNYGYTF. CDR3 nucleotides: TGTGCCAGCAGCCCGCAGGTTAACTATGGCTACACCTTC.

This clone was observed a handful of times. The chain uses TRBV13 and TRBJ2-7; no firm D call. The germline V gene encodes CDR1 PRHDT and CDR2 FYEKMQ (reference sequence). The CDR3 runs 12 residues. With 0 bases removed from V and 3 bases from J, the gap between germline ends came to 3 bases. The CDR3 DNA reads TGTGCCAGCAGCTTAGGGTACTACGAGCAGTACTTC. It is translated as CASSLGYYEQYF. The variable domain in full, completed from reference TRBV13 and TRBJ2-7, reads AAGVIQSPRHLIKEKRETATLKCYPIPRHDTVYWYQQGPGQDPQFLISFYEKMQSDKGSIPDRFSAQQFSDYHSELNMSSLELGDSALYFCASSLGYYEQYFGPGTRLTVT.

The chain joins TRBV29-1 to TRBJ2-1, with D possibly TRBD1 on 6 matching bases. The CDR3 is made up of 16 amino acids. CDR1 is SQVTM and CDR2 is ANQGSEA in the germline V gene. Trimming cost V 6 bases and J 3 bases, with 21 bases left between them. As DNA, the CDR3 is TGCAGCGTGGGGGACACCCTAAGCTCATTCTACAATGAGCAGTTCTTC. Residues: CSVGDTLSSFYNEQFF.

The table lists this clone with a few counts. The chain has TRBV6-5 and TRBJ1-3; 10 bases line up with TRBD1. V lost 10 bases and J lost 1; bases outside the gene matches: 4. CDR1 and CDR2 (germline): MNHEY, SVGAGI. The CDR3 is 14 residues long. Here the CDR3 DNA reads TGTGCCACCGGACAGGGGGGATCTGGAAACACCATATATTTT. Amino acid sequence: CATGQGGSGNTIYF.

This clone was picked up one time. This sequence joins TRBV19 and TRBJ2-7; perhaps TRBD1 as D (6 bases). V was clipped by 5 bases and J by 6 bases, with 14 bases between them. CDR1 and CDR2 from the germline V gene are LNHDA and SQIVND (reference sequence). The CDR3 is 13 amino acids. CDR3 bases: TGTGCCAGTAGTTCCGTCTCAGGGGCCGAGCAGTACTTC. Translation gives CASSSVSGAEQYF. The full variable domain, completed using reference TRBV19 and TRBJ2-7, is DGGITQSPKYLFRKEGQNVTLSCEQNLNHDAMYWYRQDPGQGLRLIYYSQIVNDFQKGDIAEGYSVSREKKESFPLTVTSAQKNPTAFYLCASSSVSGAEQYFGPGTRLTVT.

The chain is built from TRBV27 and TRBJ1-2; 7 bases are shared with TRBD1. V lost 0 bases, J lost 8 bases, and 3 bases stayed unmatched. Germline V lookup: CDR1 MNHEY, CDR2 SMNVEV (reference sequence). CDR3 length: 13 amino acids. CDR3 sequence reads: CASSLSGGGGYTF. The CDR3 nucleotides read TGTGCCAGCAGTTTATCAGGGGGCGGCGGCTACACCTTC.

This clone was counted once. The chain is built from TRBV6-5 and TRBJ2-7; the match to TRBD1 covers 8 bases. CDR1 is MNHEY and CDR2 is SVGAGI in the germline V gene. CDR3 size: 15 residues. V shed 5 bases, J shed 3 bases, and the junction held 9 bases outside the gene matches. The CDR3 sequence is CASSTSRDRIYEQYF. DNA of the CDR3: TGTGCCAGCAGTACCAGCCGGGACAGGATCTACGAGCAGTACTTC.

The J gene is TRBJ2-6, the V gene TRBV19; maybe TRBD1 (6 bases). V dropped 10 bases and J dropped 0 bases, with 19 bases sitting between them. Germline V gene sequence: CDR1 LNHDA, CDR2 SQIVND (reference sequence). CDR3 length: 17 amino acids. The DNA for the CDR3 is TGTGCCACCCTATCACGACAGGACAGCTCTGGGGCCAACGTCCTGACTTTC. As protein: CATLSRQDSSGANVLTF.

V and J are TRBV28 and TRBJ2-5, with 13 bases fitting TRBD2. CDR3 size: 18 residues. Unmatched junction bases numbered 10, after V lost 4 bases and J lost 2 bases. From germline, CDR1 is MDHEN and CDR2 SYDVKM. This CDR3 is CASSSRTSGSWGQETQYF. CDR3 DNA sequence: TGTGCCAGCAGTTCCCGGACTAGCGGGAGCTGGGGGCAAGAGACCCAGTACTTC.

A single count supports this clone. The chain recombines TRBV19 with TRBJ1-1, with 8 nucleotides matching TRBD1. In germline, CDR1 is LNHDA, CDR2 SQIVND (reference sequence). V dropped 5 bases and J dropped 6; count of bases not matched to a gene: 8. This CDR3 contains 14 residues. The CDR3 nucleotides read TGTGCCAGTAGTCAGGACAGGGATGACGCTGAAGCTTTCTTT. Its protein is CASSQDRDDAEAFF.

The chain is built from TRBV4-1 and TRBJ2-2; maybe TRBD1 (6 bases). Germline assignment: CDR1 MGHRA and CDR2 YSYEKL. Deletions cut 4 bases from V and 2 bases from J, with 20 bases between. This CDR3 has 18 amino acids. This chain's CDR3 is CASSLGQPASSNTGELFF. The CDR3, as DNA: TGCGCCAGCAGCCTAGGACAGCCAGCGAGTTCAAACACCGGGGAGCTGTTTTTT.

This chain connects TRBV27 to TRBJ2-1; TRBD2 agrees at 8 bases. The CDR3 is 15 amino acids. V shed 7 bases and J 2 bases; nucleotides not matched to a gene: 7. Per the germline V gene, CDR1 is MNHEY and CDR2 is SMNVEV (reference sequence). The CDR3 is CASNLSGAPYNEQFF. CDR3 in DNA: TGTGCCAGCAACCTTAGCGGGGCCCCCTACAATGAGCAGTTCTTC.

V and J are TRBV11-3 and TRBJ2-1; TRBD1 might be the D (6 bases). This CDR3 has 15 residues. The germline CDR1 and CDR2 sequences are SGHNT and YENEEA. The V end lost 4 bases, the J end lost 8 bases, and 18 bases lay between the germline ends. CDR3 protein: CASSSARTGFDEQFF. The CDR3 coding sequence is TGTGCCAGCAGCTCGGCCCGCACAGGGTTCGATGAGCAGTTCTTC.

This chain uses TRBV29-1 with TRBJ2-3, with TRBD2 identical over 9 bases. The germline CDR1 and CDR2 sequences are SQVTM and ANQGSEA. This CDR3 spans 15 amino acids. The junction had 8 bases not matched to a gene; V was cut back by 5 bases and J by 2 bases. This chain's CDR3 is CSVQGSGGNTDTQYF. CDR3 in DNA: TGCAGCGTTCAGGGTAGCGGGGGCAACACAGATACGCAGTATTTT.

This clone was picked up a small number of times. The rearrangement uses TRBV5-6 and TRBJ2-1, with 7 nucleotides matching TRBD2. The germline V gene encodes CDR1 SGHDT and CDR2 YYEEEE. The CDR3 runs to 12 residues. V was pared by 5 bases and J by 10 bases, with 6 bases of the junction left unmatched. Written as DNA, the CDR3 is TGTGCCAGCAGTCCGAGAGCGGGAGAGCAGTTCTTC. This sequence encodes CASSPRAGEQFF.

This clone is a singleton in its sample. This rearrangement joins TRBV4-3 to TRBJ2-1, with 9 positions matching TRBD1. After removal of 3 bases from V and 8 bases from J, the junction contained 8 bases not matched to a gene. Germline V CDR1 and CDR2: LGHNA, YSLEER. This CDR3 comprises 15 residues. The CDR3 nucleotides are TGCGCCAGCAGCCAGAAGGGACAGGGTGAATATGAGCAGTTCTTC. Translated, it gives CASSQKGQGEYEQFF.

The V gene is TRBV5-1, the J gene TRBJ1-6; D possibly corresponds to TRBD1 (5 bases). Between the trimmed V and J ends, which lost 0 bases and 4 bases, there was a span of 11 bases. Germline values: CDR1 SGHRS, CDR2 YFSETQ. CDR3 length equals 16 residues. This CDR3 reads CASSLVPGGYNSPLHF. CDR3 DNA sequence: TGCGCCAGCAGCTTGGTTCCCGGGGGGTATAATTCACCCCTCCACTTT.

The chain employs TRBV5-3 and TRBJ2-1; D not resolved. TRBV5-3 is classed as an ORF, of uncertain function. V was cut by 4 bases and J by 8 bases, with 10 bases left in between. CDR3 length: 12 residues. CDR3 amino acids: CARSTERDEQFF. CDR3 nucleotides: TGTGCCAGAAGCACTGAGCGCGATGAGCAGTTCTTC.

The chain recombines TRBV5-4 with TRBJ1-4; D is unresolved. This CDR3 is 15 amino acids long. With 4 bases removed from V and 2 bases from J, the gap between germline ends came to 12 bases. From germline, CDR1 is SGHNT and CDR2 YYREEE (reference sequence). The CDR3, as DNA: TGTGCCAGCAGCGCATCCCCCGGGACTAATGAAAAACTGTTTTTT. It codes for CASSASPGTNEKLFF.